This paragraph reports one T cell receptor beta chain. Antigen unknown. TCRdb re-analysed the 5' RACE reads in MiXCR, keeping a single row per CDR3 protein. This table has 45,000 or so distinct CDR3 sequences, 12% appearing once. This record belongs to a study of spatial heterogeneity in lung cancer. On the study more broadly: On average, each unique TCR and UMI combination appeared more than ten times in raw reads.

The study, taken as a whole, reports: TCRs found ubiquitously expanded in tumor appeared in blood more at resection than at follow-up.

This sample's time point: sample taken at primary tumor resection. Whole RNA, which was extracted from tumor, nontumor lung tissue or frozen PBMC, was sequenced without any cell sorting. The CDR3 consists of 15 residues. V was pared by 0 bases and J by 7 bases, with 17 bases between. The V gene's germline CDR1 is SGHKS and CDR2 YYEKEE (reference sequence). The clonotype comes from a female donor with early-stage non-small cell lung cancer. The source was PBMCs, collected at surgery. The rearrangement links TRBV5-5 to TRBJ2-7, with a weak D call TRBD1 (5 bases). The CDR3 DNA reads TGTGCCAGCAGCTTGGAGGGGCTATCCGTAGTAGAGCAGTACTTC. Protein sequence: CASSLEGLSVVEQYF.